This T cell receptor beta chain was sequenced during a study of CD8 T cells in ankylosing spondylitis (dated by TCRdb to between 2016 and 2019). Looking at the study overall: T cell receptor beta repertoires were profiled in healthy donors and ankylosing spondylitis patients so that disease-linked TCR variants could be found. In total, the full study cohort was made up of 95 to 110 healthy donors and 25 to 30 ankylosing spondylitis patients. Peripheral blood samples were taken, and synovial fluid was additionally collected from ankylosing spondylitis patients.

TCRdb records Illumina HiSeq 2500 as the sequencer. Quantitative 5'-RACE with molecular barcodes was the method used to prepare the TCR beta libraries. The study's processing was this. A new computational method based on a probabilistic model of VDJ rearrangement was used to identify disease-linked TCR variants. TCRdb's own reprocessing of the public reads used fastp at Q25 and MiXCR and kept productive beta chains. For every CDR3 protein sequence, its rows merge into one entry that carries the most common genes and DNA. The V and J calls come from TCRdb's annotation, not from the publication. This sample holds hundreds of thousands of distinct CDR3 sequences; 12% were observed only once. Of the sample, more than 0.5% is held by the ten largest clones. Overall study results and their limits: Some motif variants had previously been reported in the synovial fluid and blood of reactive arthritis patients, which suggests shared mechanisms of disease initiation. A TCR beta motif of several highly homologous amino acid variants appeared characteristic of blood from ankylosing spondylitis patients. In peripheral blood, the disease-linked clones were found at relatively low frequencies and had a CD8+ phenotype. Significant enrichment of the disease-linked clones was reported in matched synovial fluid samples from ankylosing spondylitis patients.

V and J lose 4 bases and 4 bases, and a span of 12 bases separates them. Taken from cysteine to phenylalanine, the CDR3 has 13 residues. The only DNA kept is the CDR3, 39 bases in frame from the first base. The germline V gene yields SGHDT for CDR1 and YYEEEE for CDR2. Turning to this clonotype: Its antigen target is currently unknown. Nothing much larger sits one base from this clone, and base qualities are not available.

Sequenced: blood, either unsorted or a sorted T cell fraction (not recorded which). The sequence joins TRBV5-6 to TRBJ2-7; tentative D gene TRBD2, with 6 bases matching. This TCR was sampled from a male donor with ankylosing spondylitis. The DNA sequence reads TGTGCCAGCAGCGCGGGACTGTATTACGAGCAGTACTTC. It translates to CASSAGLYYEQYF. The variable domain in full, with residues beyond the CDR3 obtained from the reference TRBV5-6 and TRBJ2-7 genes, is DAGVTQSPTHLIKTRGQQVTLRCSPKSGHDTVSWYQQALGQGPQFIFQYYEEEERQRGNFPDRFSGHQFPNYSSELNVNALLLGDSALYLCASSAGLYYEQYFGPGTRLTVT.